This T cell receptor (beta chain) was documented in a study of TIL therapy for anti-PD-1-resistant metastatic lung cancer. Study background: Patients had a median age of 54 years (range about 35-80). Several tumors were EGFR-mutant and two were ALK-rearranged. By whole-exome sequencing, median non-synonymous tumor mutation burden was more than 1.2 mutations per megabase.

Time point reported: pre-treatment sample, taken before nivolumab and TIL therapy. Germline V gene lookup returns CDR1 SGHTA and CDR2 FQGNSA. The germline V and J ends were trimmed by 1 base and 0 bases, with 7 bases remaining between them. The CDR3 is made up of 15 amino acids. The immunoSEQ assay was v3. Sequencing depth was 1.9 million or so read pairs for survey level, roughly 4.5-6 million for deep. TCRdb's table, derived via immunoSEQ multiplex PCR, lists solely in-frame clones and lacks some. The top ten clones hold more than 4.5% of a sample with some 45,000 clones, around 85% of them seen once.

The rearrangement uses TRBV7-2 and TRBJ1-5; D not certain. This clonotype was obtained from a person aged 25 to 80 with non-small cell lung cancer. The source was blood, collected at baseline. The CDR3 nucleotides are TGTGCCAGCAGCTTAGTGACGGATAGCAATCAGCCCCAGCATTTT. As protein: CASSLVTDSNQPQHF.